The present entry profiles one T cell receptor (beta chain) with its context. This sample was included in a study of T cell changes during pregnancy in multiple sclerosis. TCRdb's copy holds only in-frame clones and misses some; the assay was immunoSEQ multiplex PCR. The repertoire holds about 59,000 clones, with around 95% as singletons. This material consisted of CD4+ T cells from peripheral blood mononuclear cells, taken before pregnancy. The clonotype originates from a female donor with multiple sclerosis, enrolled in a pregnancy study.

CDR3 loop: CASSLRVLRDAKNIQYF. The CDR3 DNA follows: TGTGCCAGCAGTTTACGTGTGTTGCGGGATGCCAAAAACATTCAGTACTTC. J is TRBJ2-4 and V is TRBV28, with a tentative D call TRBD2 (6 bases). Per the germline V gene, CDR1 is MDHEN and CDR2 is SYDVKM. CDR3 length: 17 residues. V was cut by 2 bases and J by 1 base, with 15 bases left in between.